These T cell receptor beta chains were read from a single sample in a study of T cells after yellow fever vaccination. TCRdb processed the 5' RACE reads anew with MiXCR; each CDR3 protein has one entry. The sample carries some 550,000 distinct CDR3 sequences, less than 20% recorded once. The specimen was PBMCs, collected 15 days after the yellow fever booster vaccination. These receptors all come from a young man who received the YFV17D yellow fever vaccine. Both conserved end residues are trimmed from each CDR3. Not all rows give a size; the values are once, few, many and, for expanded clones, a class.

v_call,clone_size,cdr3_length,cdr3_aa
TRBV5-4,few,17,ASSLGTEYSGASTDTQY
TRBV20-1,many,9,SARVEGEQY
TRBV6-5,-,13,ASSYGDGSGNTIY
TRBV29-1,-,13,SVEGVRGSFREQY
TRBV6-6,few,7,ASGSEQY
TRBV12-3/TRBV12-4,few,15,ASSSTPGTKNTGELF
TRBV21-1,-,14,ASSFRTGGEVIEQF
TRBV7-2,-,12,ASSLDRGSGELF
TRBV20-1,few,10,SAASSYNEQF
TRBV7-2,-,14,ASSYRSRAGANVLT
TRBV12-3/TRBV12-4,-,12,ASSRDTPYNEQF
TRBV7-9,-,14,ASSPLGFQPKNIQY
TRBV7-2,-,14,ASSFDGLMGTDTQY
TRBV12-3/TRBV12-4,-,12,ASRTGVSTYEQY
TRBV3-1,many,13,ASSQERLAKNIQY
TRBV14,few,13,ASSQEEGLYNEQF
TRBV15,few,14,ATSRTPGLAWETQY
TRBV30,-,11,AWKGDNTYEQY
TRBV7-2,-,13,ASSLGEVGLKTQY
TRBV28,-,10,ASRTTSGEQF
TRBV20-1,-,11,SARVRNTDTQY
TRBV2,few,11,ASSTSSNYEQY
TRBV20-1,few,12,SAILVGGYNEQF
TRBV28,few,13,ASIQSLPGNTEAF
TRBV20-1,-,12,SARDSSGRNEQY
TRBV27,-,13,ASSLLAGGFYEQY
TRBV28,-,11,ASSLKSTDTQY